A selection of T cell receptor beta chains follows, all from one sample in a study of T cells in Graves' hyperthyroidism and ophthalmopathy. A single record per CDR3 protein comes from TCRdb applying MiXCR to the multiplex PCR reads. This table holds 250,000 or so distinct CDR3 sequences, roughly 15% found once. Sequencing was carried out using blood. The receptor source for this set is a woman between 40 and 55 years old with Graves' hyperthyroidism that later progressed to Graves' ophthalmopathy. Both conserved end residues are trimmed from each CDR3. Each record gives: CDR3 protein, V gene, clone size, J gene. The size entry is marked missing in some rows and otherwise reads once, few, many or a size class.

CDR3: ASSQTYDRNEQF; V: TRBV6-1; size: many; J: TRBJ2-1
CDR3: SVEDPSYEQY; V: TRBV29-1; size: many; J: TRBJ2-7
CDR3: ASSYPTGLAGGNINTGELF; V: TRBV6-1; size: many; J: TRBJ2-2
CDR3: SAIGVPNGHTDTQY; V: TRBV20-1; size: many; J: TRBJ2-3
CDR3: ASSLRHPSRGYT; V: TRBV6-1; size: many; J: TRBJ1-2
CDR3: SVDYSSNNEQF; V: TRBV29-1; size: many; J: TRBJ2-1
CDR3: AIGSGTGSYEQY; V: TRBV10-3; size: many; J: TRBJ2-7
CDR3: ATSSQGYQETQY; V: TRBV24-1; size: once; J: TRBJ2-5
CDR3: ASSLSAVSYNEQF; V: TRBV5-1; size: many; J: TRBJ2-1
CDR3: ASSGQGALWDEQY; V: TRBV28; size: few; J: TRBJ2-7
CDR3: ASSWWGWGYENTEAF; V: TRBV12-3/TRBV12-4; size: -; J: TRBJ1-1
CDR3: ATSDLRGGGDTQY; V: TRBV24-1; size: many; J: TRBJ2-3
CDR3: ASSQGIGISRNEQF; V: TRBV3-1; size: many; J: TRBJ2-1
CDR3: ASSLAQDPYEQY; V: TRBV11-2; size: -; J: TRBJ2-7
CDR3: ASSVGPGSSNLNEQF; V: TRBV9; size: many; J: TRBJ2-1
CDR3: ASSLESGVQGTQY; V: TRBV5-1; size: many; J: TRBJ2-5
CDR3: ASSLSWTGYSYEQY; V: TRBV28; size: many; J: TRBJ2-7
CDR3: ASSPGTGWGQPQH; V: TRBV3-1; size: many; J: TRBJ1-5
CDR3: ASSPGTVNEKLF; V: TRBV4-1; size: -; J: TRBJ1-4
CDR3: ATQGLAGNNEQF; V: TRBV2; size: many; J: TRBJ2-1
CDR3: ASSGWGVNQPQH; V: TRBV5-6; size: -; J: TRBJ1-5
CDR3: ASSRAAVDQPQH; V: TRBV10-2; size: many; J: TRBJ1-5
CDR3: AISESRTSGILVQY; V: TRBV10-3; size: many; J: TRBJ2-7
CDR3: ASSEGNQPQH; V: TRBV5-6; size: many; J: TRBJ1-5
CDR3: ASSGGNQDEQY; V: TRBV28; size: many; J: TRBJ2-7
CDR3: ASSRWGTSSYEQY; V: TRBV28; size: -; J: TRBJ2-7
CDR3: ASSPRGRDSAF; V: TRBV18; size: many; J: TRBJ1-1
CDR3: ASSLTPGETQY; V: TRBV7-3; size: -; J: TRBJ2-5
CDR3: ASSRTRDYNEQF; V: TRBV7-3; size: -; J: TRBJ2-1
CDR3: ASSAFSSYEQY; V: TRBV27; size: many; J: TRBJ2-7
CDR3: ASSLFQGLGTDTQY; V: TRBV27; size: many; J: TRBJ2-3
CDR3: ASSRLLAGGFTDTQY; V: TRBV5-1; size: many; J: TRBJ2-3
CDR3: ASSPSTGGWTEAF; V: TRBV28; size: -; J: TRBJ1-1
CDR3: ASSLGGGFNTEAF; V: TRBV5-1; size: few; J: TRBJ1-1
CDR3: SANKRDKLYSNQPQH; V: TRBV20-1; size: many; J: TRBJ1-5
CDR3: SVRLSGNTIY; V: TRBV29-1; size: many; J: TRBJ1-3
CDR3: ASSRQGADEQY; V: TRBV7-9; size: few; J: TRBJ2-7
CDR3: ASSLGTGGRRNTEAF; V: TRBV7-2; size: many; J: TRBJ1-1
CDR3: ASSLGPSPVSYEQY; V: TRBV28; size: many; J: TRBJ2-7
CDR3: ASSLIGGRRAIANTGELF; V: TRBV7-3; size: many; J: TRBJ2-2
CDR3: ASTWGQTLH; V: TRBV6-1; size: many; J: TRBJ1-6